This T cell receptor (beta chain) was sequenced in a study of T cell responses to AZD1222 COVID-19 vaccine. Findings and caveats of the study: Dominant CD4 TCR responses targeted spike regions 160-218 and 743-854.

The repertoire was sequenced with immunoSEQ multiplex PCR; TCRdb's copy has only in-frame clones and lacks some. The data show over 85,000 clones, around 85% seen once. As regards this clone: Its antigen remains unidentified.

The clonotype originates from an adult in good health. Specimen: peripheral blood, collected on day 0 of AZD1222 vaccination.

DNA of the CDR3: TGTGCCAGCAGAGGACAGGGGGCGGACAATCAGCCCCAGCATTTT. Its protein is CASRGQGADNQPQHF. The V gene is TRBV6-5, the J gene TRBJ1-5; TRBD1 matches 11 bases. Losses at the gene ends were 6 bases for V and 3 bases for J; bases not matched to a gene: 4. The CDR3 runs 15 residues. CDR1 is MNHEY, CDR2 SVGAGI, per germline.